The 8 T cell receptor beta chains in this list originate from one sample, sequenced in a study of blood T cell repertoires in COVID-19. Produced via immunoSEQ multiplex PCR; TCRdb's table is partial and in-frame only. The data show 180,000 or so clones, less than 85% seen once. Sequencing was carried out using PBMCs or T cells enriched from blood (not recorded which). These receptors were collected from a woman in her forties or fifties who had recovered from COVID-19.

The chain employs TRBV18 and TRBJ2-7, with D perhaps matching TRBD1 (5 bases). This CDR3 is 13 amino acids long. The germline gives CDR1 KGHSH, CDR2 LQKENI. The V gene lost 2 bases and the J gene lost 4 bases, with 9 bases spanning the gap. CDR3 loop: CASSPVPGYEQYV. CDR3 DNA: TGTGCCAGCTCACCAGTTCCAGGGTACGAGCAGTACGTC.

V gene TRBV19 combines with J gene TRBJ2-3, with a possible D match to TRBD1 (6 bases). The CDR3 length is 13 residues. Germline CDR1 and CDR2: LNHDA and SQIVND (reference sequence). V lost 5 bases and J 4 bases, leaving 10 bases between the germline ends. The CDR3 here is CASSVAGADTQYF. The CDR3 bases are TGTGCCAGTAGTGTCGCAGGGGCAGATACGCAGTATTTT.

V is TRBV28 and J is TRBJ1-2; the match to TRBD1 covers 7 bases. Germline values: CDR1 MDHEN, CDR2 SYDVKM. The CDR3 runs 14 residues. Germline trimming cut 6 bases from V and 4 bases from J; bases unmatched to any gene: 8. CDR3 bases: TGTGCCAGCAGCCCACAGGGGTGGGCCTATGGCTACACCTTC. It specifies CASSPQGWAYGYTF.

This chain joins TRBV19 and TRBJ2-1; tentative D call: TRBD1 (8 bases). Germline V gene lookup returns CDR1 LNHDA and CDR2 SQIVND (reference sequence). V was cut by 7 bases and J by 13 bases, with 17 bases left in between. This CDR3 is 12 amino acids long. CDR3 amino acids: CASNYGQGLQFF. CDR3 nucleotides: TGTGCCAGTAACTACGGACAGGGACTACAGTTCTTC.

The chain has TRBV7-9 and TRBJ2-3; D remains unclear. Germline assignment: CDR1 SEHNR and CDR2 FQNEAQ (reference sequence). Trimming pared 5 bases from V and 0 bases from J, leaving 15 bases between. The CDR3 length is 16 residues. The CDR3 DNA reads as TGTGCCAGCAGCCCAAGACACGAAGCTAGCACAGATACGCAGTATTTT. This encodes CASSPRHEASTDTQYF.

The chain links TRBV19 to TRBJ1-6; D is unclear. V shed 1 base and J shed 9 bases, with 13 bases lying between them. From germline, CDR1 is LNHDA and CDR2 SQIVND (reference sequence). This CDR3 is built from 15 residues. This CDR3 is CASSIGFSGGSPLHF. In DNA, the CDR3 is TGTGCCAGTAGTATAGGATTTTCTGGCGGTTCACCCCTCCACTTT.

This CDR3 reads CASSDPGQTNYGYTF. The CDR3 DNA sequence: TGTGCCAGCAGTGATCCGGGACAGACTAACTATGGCTACACCTTC. The J gene is TRBJ1-2, the V gene TRBV6-1; TRBD1 matches at 7 bases. The germline gives CDR1 MNHNS, CDR2 SASEGT. V lost 3 bases to trimming and J lost 0 bases; unmatched junction nucleotides: 4. This CDR3 is built from 15 residues.

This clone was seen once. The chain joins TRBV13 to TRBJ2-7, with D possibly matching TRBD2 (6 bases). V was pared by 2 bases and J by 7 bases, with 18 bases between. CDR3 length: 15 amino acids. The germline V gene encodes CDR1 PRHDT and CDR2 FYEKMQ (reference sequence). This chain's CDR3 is CASSLSPGGPREQYV. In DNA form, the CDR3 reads TGTGCCAGCAGCTTATCCCCCGGAGGGCCCAGGGAGCAGTACGTC.